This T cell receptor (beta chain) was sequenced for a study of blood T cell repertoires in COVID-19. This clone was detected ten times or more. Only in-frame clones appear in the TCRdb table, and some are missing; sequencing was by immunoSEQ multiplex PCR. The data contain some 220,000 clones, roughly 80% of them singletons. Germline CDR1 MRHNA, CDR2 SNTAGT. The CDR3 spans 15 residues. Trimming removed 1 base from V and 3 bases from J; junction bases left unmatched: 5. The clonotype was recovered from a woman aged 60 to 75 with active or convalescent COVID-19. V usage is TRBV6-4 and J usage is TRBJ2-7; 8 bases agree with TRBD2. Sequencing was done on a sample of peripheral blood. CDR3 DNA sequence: TGTGCCAGCAGTGACTTGCGGGGGGCTGTCTACGAGCAGTACGTC. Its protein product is CASSDLRGAVYEQYV.